This TCR beta chain was captured in a study of technical replicates of blood from a few donors listed by TCRdb under 2017. The library was obtained by the immunoSEQ multiplex PCR assay. As stored in TCRdb, this immuneACCESS dataset retains in-frame rearrangements with V and J assigned. A fraction of the clones does not appear; measured against another copy, unresolved V genes explain less than half of the discrepancy, and the remainder lacks a known reason. In all, the sample holds 100,000 or so clones, and 95% of those were seen once. The ten largest clones represent around 0.21% of the sample. Looking up the germline V gene (reference sequence) yields CDR1 SGHKS and CDR2 YYEKEE. The cysteine opens and the phenylalanine closes a CDR3 of 17 amino acids. Here the CDR3 DNA is all that survives: 51 bases in frame from base 1. Relative to germline, V is missing 5 bases and J is missing 0 bases, with 9 bases of the junction outside any gene match.

This clone is medium-sized (0.01 to 0.1%) in its sample. This receptor's antigen is unknown. Base quality data are lacking; no much larger clone is found one base away. The sequencing input was T cells isolated from PBMCs. The receptor was isolated from a human donor in good health. The V and J genes are TRBV5-5 and TRBJ1-3; TRBD1 aligns with 9 central bases. The DNA sequence is as follows: TGTGCCAGCAGACGATCCCCGGGACAGGGCTCTGGAAACACCATATATTTT. This encodes CASRRSPGQGSGNTIYF.